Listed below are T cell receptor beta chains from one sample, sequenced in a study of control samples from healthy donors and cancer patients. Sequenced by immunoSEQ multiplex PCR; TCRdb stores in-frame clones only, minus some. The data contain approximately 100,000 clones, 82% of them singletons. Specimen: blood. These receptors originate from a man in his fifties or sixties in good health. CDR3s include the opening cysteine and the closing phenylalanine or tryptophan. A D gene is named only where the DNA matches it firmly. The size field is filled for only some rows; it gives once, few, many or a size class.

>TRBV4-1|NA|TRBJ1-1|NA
TGCGCCAGCAGCCGGACCCTCCCCCCGCGGAGTCTGACATTGAACACTGAAGCTTTCTTT
CASSRTLPPRSLTLNTEAFF
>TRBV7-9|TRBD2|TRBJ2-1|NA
TGTGCCAGCAGCTTGGGAGCGGGGGCCACAAATGAGCAGTTCTTC
CASSLGAGATNEQFF
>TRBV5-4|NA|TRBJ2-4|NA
TGTGCCAGCAGCTTGGGGGCAGGGTCTTATGTAGCCAAAAACATTCAGTACTTC
CASSLGAGSYVAKNIQYF
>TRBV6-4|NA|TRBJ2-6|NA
TGTGCCAGCAGTGACTCGTCAGGGGCTGGGGCCAACGTCCTGACTTTC
CASSDSSGAGANVLTF
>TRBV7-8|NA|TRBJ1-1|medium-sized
TGTGCCAGCAACCCTGGAGGGATGAACACTGAAGCTTTCTTT
CASNPGGMNTEAFF
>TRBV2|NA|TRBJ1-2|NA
TGTGCCAGCAGTCCTTCCCGGGACACTGCTAACTATGGCTACACCTTC
CASSPSRDTANYGYTF
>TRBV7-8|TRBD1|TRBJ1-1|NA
TGTGCCAGCAGCTTTCCAGGGGGGGACACTGAAGCTTTCTTT
CASSFPGGDTEAFF
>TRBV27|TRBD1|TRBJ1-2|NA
TGTGCCAGCAGTTCGCCGGGACAGGGGGCTTATGGCTACACCTTC
CASSSPGQGAYGYTF
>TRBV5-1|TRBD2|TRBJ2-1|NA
TGCGCCAGCGGCGGCGGGAGGTACAATGAGCAGTTCTTC
CASGGGRYNEQFF
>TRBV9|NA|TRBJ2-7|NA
TGTGCCAGCAGCCGGGACACCTCTCAGCAGTACTTC
CASSRDTSQQYF
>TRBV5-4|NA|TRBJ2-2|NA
TGTGCCAGCAGCTTGATGACCCGGGACACCGGGGAGCTGTTTTTT
CASSLMTRDTGELFF
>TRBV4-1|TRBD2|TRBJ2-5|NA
TGCGCCAGCAGCCAAGATTTGGAAACTAGCGGGGCAGTCCAAGAGACCCAGTACTTC
CASSQDLETSGAVQETQYF
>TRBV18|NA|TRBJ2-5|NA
TGTGCCAGCTCCCCCTCAGAAGAGACCCAGTACTTC
CASSPSEETQYF
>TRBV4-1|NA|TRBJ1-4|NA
TGCGCCAGCAGCCAAGATAGTCCTTCGAGTCGTCTATATTCAAAACTGTTTTTT
CASSQDSPSSRLYSKLFF
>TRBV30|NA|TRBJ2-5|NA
TGTGCCTGGGGACAAGGGGGGACCCAGTACTTC
CAWGQGGTQYF
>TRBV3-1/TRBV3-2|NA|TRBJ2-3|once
TGTGCCAGCAGCCGCCACATCGACCCTAAGACAGATACGCAGTATTTT
CASSRHIDPKTDTQYF
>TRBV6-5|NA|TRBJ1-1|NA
TGTGCCAGCCTTAAGGACTTACTGAACACTGAAGCTTTCTTT
CASLKDLLNTEAFF
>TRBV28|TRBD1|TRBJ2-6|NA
TGTGCCAGCATCCCGGGACAGGGGGCAGCCAACGTCCTGACTTTC
CASIPGQGAANVLTF
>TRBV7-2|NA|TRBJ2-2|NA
TGTGCCAGCAGCTTACAACTAGAGGGCGGGGAGCTGTTTTTT
CASSLQLEGGELFF
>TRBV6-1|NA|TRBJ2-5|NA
TGTGCCAGCAGTGACAGGGAGGTAGAGACCCAGTACTTC
CASSDREVETQYF
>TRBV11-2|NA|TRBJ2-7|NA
TGTGCCAGCAGCTTAGCACAGACCCACTACGAGCAGTACTTC
CASSLAQTHYEQYF
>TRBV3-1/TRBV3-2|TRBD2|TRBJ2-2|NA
TGTGCCAGCAGCCACAGACTAGCGGGGAACACCGGGGAGCTGTTTTTT
CASSHRLAGNTGELFF
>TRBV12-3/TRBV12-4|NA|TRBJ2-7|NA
TGTGCCAGCAGCCCGAGTTACGAGCAGTACTTC
CASSPSYEQYF
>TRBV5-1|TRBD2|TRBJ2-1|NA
TGCGCCAGCAGCTTGGTGCGGGGGGGAGCGATTGAGCAGTTCTTC
CASSLVRGGAIEQFF
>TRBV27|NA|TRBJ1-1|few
TGTGCCAGCAGGCCGCCCTCAACAGGTTGGGCAGGGGAGAACACTGAAGCTTTCTTT
CASRPPSTGWAGENTEAFF
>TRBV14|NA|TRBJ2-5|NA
TGTGCCAGCAGCCAAGGAGCCAGATCCGAGACCCAGTACTTC
CASSQGARSETQYF
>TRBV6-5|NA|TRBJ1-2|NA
TGTGCCAGCAGTTACTCGTGGGGTGACTATGGCTACACCTTC
CASSYSWGDYGYTF
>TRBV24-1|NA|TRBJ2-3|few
TGTGCCACCAGTAAGGGGCACACAGATACGCAGTATTTT
CATSKGHTDTQYF
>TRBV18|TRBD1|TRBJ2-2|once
TGTGCCAGCTCACCGAGACAAGGGGGCCCCGGGGAGCTGTTTTTT
CASSPRQGGPGELFF
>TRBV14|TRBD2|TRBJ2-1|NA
TGTGCCAGCTCGCCGGGACTAGCGGCCAATGAGCAGTTCTTC
CASSPGLAANEQFF
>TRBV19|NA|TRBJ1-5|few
TGTGCCAGTAGGGACAGCCACAATCAGCCCCAGCATTTT
CASRDSHNQPQHF
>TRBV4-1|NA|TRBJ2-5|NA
TGCGCCAGCAGCCAAGATCGGGTAGCAGAGACCCAGTACTTC
CASSQDRVAETQYF
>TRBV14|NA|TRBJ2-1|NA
TGTGCCAGCAGCCAAGCCGGGACTCTTTACAATGAGCAGTTCTTC
CASSQAGTLYNEQFF
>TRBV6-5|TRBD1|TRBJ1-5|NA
TGTGCCAGCAGTCTCAGGGGGCCGGATCAGCCCCAGCATTTT
CASSLRGPDQPQHF
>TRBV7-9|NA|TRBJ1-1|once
TGTGCCAGCAGCTTAACGGACACTGAAGCTTTCTTT
CASSLTDTEAFF